A selection of T cell receptor beta chains follows, all from one sample in a study of blood T cells in healthy people across ages. MiXCR, applied by TCRdb to the 5' RACE reads, yields one record per CDR3 protein. Found here are some 690,000 distinct CDR3 sequences, 20% to 25% of them singletons; the top ten hold 22%. The sequencing sample was made of blood. The receptors shown here come from a man between 70 and 80 years old in good health. Both conserved end residues are part of each CDR3. Fields, in order: J gene, clone size, D gene, V gene, CDR3 DNA, CDR3 protein. A D gene is named only where the DNA matches it firmly. Clone size is given for some rows only: seen once, a few or many times, or a class if the clone is expanded.

j_call: TRBJ1-1
clone_size: -
d_call: -
v_call: TRBV5-6
cdr3_nt: TGTGCCAGCAGCTTCAGAACAGGGCAGACCCGTGAAGCTTTCTTT
cdr3_aa: CASSFRTGQTREAFF

j_call: TRBJ2-5
clone_size: few
d_call: -
v_call: TRBV27
cdr3_nt: TGTGCCAGCAGTCACCGCGGGCAGTTACTGTACCAAGAGACCCAGTACTTC
cdr3_aa: CASSHRGQLLYQETQYF

j_call: TRBJ1-1
clone_size: few
d_call: -
v_call: TRBV7-9
cdr3_nt: TGTGCCAGCAGCTTTGGACAGTTTGAAGCTTTCTTT
cdr3_aa: CASSFGQFEAFF

j_call: TRBJ2-5
clone_size: many
d_call: TRBD2
v_call: TRBV7-2
cdr3_nt: TGTGCCAGCAGCTTAGGTGGAGCGGGGGTAGAGACCCAGTACTTC
cdr3_aa: CASSLGGAGVETQYF

j_call: TRBJ2-7
clone_size: few
d_call: TRBD1
v_call: TRBV20-1
cdr3_nt: TGCAGTTTGGGACAGAACTACGAGCAGTACTTC
cdr3_aa: CSLGQNYEQYF

j_call: TRBJ2-3
clone_size: many
d_call: TRBD2
v_call: TRBV20-1
cdr3_nt: TGCAGTGCCCGCTCGCTAGCGGGAGGGTTCGGAGATACGCAGTATTTT
cdr3_aa: CSARSLAGGFGDTQYF

j_call: TRBJ1-4
clone_size: -
d_call: -
v_call: TRBV15
cdr3_nt: TGTGCCACCAGCAAGGGCGCGGTTAGTGAAAAACTGTTTTTT
cdr3_aa: CATSKGAVSEKLFF

j_call: TRBJ2-3
clone_size: few
d_call: -
v_call: TRBV7-6
cdr3_nt: TGTGCCGGCAGCCTAAATAAGATAAGCACAGATACGCAGTATTTT
cdr3_aa: CAGSLNKISTDTQYF

j_call: TRBJ1-2
clone_size: -
d_call: -
v_call: TRBV5-1
cdr3_nt: TGCGCCAGCAGCTTGGATCCGGGAGTGGACTATGGCTACACCTTC
cdr3_aa: CASSLDPGVDYGYTF

j_call: TRBJ1-1
clone_size: few
d_call: -
v_call: TRBV6-5
cdr3_nt: TGTGCCAGCAGTTACTCGGCGGAGCCGGAGACTGAAGCTTTCTTT
cdr3_aa: CASSYSAEPETEAFF